The 16 T cell receptor beta chains presented below share a single source sample, sequenced in a study of blood T cell repertoires in COVID-19. TCRdb's copy holds only in-frame clones and misses some; the assay was immunoSEQ multiplex PCR. The sample comprises 200,000 to 250,000 clones, about 80% of which are singletons, and under 2% rests with the top ten. Sequenced sample: PBMCs or T cells enriched from blood (not recorded which). These receptors were obtained from a man between 60 and 75 years old who had recovered from COVID-19.

V is TRBV7-9 and J is TRBJ2-3; the D gene is possibly TRBD2 (5 bases). The germline CDR1 and CDR2 sequences are SEHNR and FQNEAQ (reference sequence). Trimming pared 5 bases from V and 1 base from J, leaving 7 bases between. This CDR3 is 13 amino acids long. CDR3 amino acids: CASSPRGTDTQYF. The CDR3 bases are TGTGCCAGCAGCCCGCGGGGCACAGATACGCAGTATTTT.

The rearrangement uses TRBV4-1 and TRBJ2-3; 11 bases fit TRBD2. Germline V gene data show CDR1 as MGHRA and CDR2 as YSYEKL. The CDR3 has 18 residues. V lost 1 base and J lost 1; bases outside the gene matches: 7. The CDR3 bases are TGCGCCAGCAGCCAAGGCATCACTAGCGGGGGAGGCACAGATACGCAGTATTTT. Amino acid sequence: CASSQGITSGGGTDTQYF.

The chain couples TRBV11-2 to TRBJ1-2, with D perhaps matching TRBD1 (6 bases). CDR1 is SGHAT and CDR2 is FQNNGV in the germline V gene. The CDR3 sequence is 14 residues long. Trimming pared 1 base from V and 2 bases from J, leaving 8 bases between. For the CDR3, the DNA is TGTGCCAGCAGCTTAGCGGGGACAAACTATGGCTACACCTTC. As protein: CASSLAGTNYGYTF. Supplemented by reference TRBV11-2 and TRBJ1-2, the full variable domain reads EAGVAQSPRYKIIEKRQSVAFWCNPISGHATLYWYQQILGQGPKLLIQFQNNGVVDDSQLPKDRFSAERLKGVDSTLKIQPAKLEDSAVYLCASSLAGTNYGYTFGSGTRLTVV.

This chain uses TRBV19 with TRBJ2-7, with TRBD1 identical over 11 bases. The CDR3 is 15 amino acids. The ends lost 5 bases at V and 3 bases at J; junction bases unmatched: 6. Germline V gene lookup returns CDR1 LNHDA and CDR2 SQIVND (reference sequence). CDR3 nucleotide sequence: TGTGCCAGTAGTTTGGGGGACAGGGGGATCTACGAGCAGTACTTC. This sequence encodes CASSLGDRGIYEQYF.

The table lists this clone with a count of one. The chain uses TRBV5-4 and TRBJ1-6; D remains unclear. Trimming cost V 3 bases and J 6 bases, with 16 bases left between them. The CDR3 covers 16 residues. The germline CDR1 and CDR2 sequences are SGHNT and YYREEE (reference sequence). The CDR3 DNA sequence: TGTGCCAGCAGCTCGTCTCCGCCAGTGGTTAATTCACCCCTCCACTTT. Translation gives CASSSSPPVVNSPLHF.

This clone was observed a single time. The junction shows a germline mismatch at one end, possibly a read error. The chain joins TRBV12-5 to TRBJ1-3; D is ambiguous. Germline V gene sequence: CDR1 LGHNT, CDR2 FRNRAP. The CDR3 consists of 13 residues. CDR3 amino acids: CASSLSAGNTIYF. CDR3 DNA: TGTGCTAGTAGTTTGTCAGCTGGAAACACCATATATTTT. Variable domain in full (rest from reference TRBV12-5 and TRBJ1-3): DARVTQTPRHKVTEMGQEVTMRCQPILGHNTVFWYRQTMMQGLELLAYFRNRAPLDDSGMPKDRFSAEMPDATLATLKIQPSEPRDSAVYFCASSLSAGNTIYFGEGSWLTVV.

This sequence joins TRBV5-1 and TRBJ2-5; perhaps TRBD1 as D (5 bases). Germline V gene data show CDR1 as SGHRS and CDR2 as YFSETQ. The CDR3 extends over 15 amino acids. V was trimmed by 3 bases and J by 4 bases, leaving 16 bases between them. CDR3 sequence reads: CASSYDTGPTETQYF. The CDR3 DNA follows: TGCGCCAGCAGCTACGATACAGGCCCCACAGAGACCCAGTACTTC.

The J gene is TRBJ1-3, the V gene TRBV5-1, with a tentative D call TRBD1 (5 bases). V was shortened by 2 bases and J by 0 bases, with 9 bases between the two germline ends. The germline V gene has CDR1 SGHRS and CDR2 YFSETQ. This CDR3 comprises 15 residues. The CDR3 region is CASSFDSLSGNTIYF. CDR3 nucleotide sequence: TGCGCCAGCAGCTTCGACAGTCTCTCTGGAAACACCATATATTTT. The full variable domain, with the rest looked up from reference TRBV5-1 and TRBJ1-3, is KAGVTQTPRYLIKTRGQQVTLSCSPISGHRSVSWYQQTPGQGLQFLFEYFSETQRNKGNFPGRFSGRQFSNSRSEMNVSTLELGDSALYLCASSFDSLSGNTIYFGEGSWLTVV.

The chain couples TRBV7-9 to TRBJ1-2; D is perhaps TRBD1 (5 bases). V was shortened by 1 base and J by 7 bases, with 10 bases between the two germline ends. CDR3 length: 13 residues. Germline V gene lookup returns CDR1 SEHNR and CDR2 FQNEAQ (reference sequence). CDR3: CASSLEAGIGYTF. In DNA form, the CDR3 reads TGTGCCAGCAGCTTAGAGGCAGGGATTGGCTACACCTTC.

The CDR3 DNA reads as TGTGCCAGCTCACCACCAGCAGGATCCCTCGGTGAGCAGTTCTTC. The encoded protein is CASSPPAGSLGEQFF. J is TRBJ2-1 and V is TRBV18; D gene uncertain. The germline gives CDR1 KGHSH, CDR2 LQKENI. The CDR3 is 15 residues long. V was pared by 0 bases and J by 9 bases, with 15 bases between.

The chain couples TRBV4-2 to TRBJ2-4; TRBD1 aligns across 8 bases. The CDR3 is 14 residues long. V gave up 3 bases and J gave up 13 bases; unmatched junction bases: 11. Per germline, CDR1 LGHNA and CDR2 YNFKEQ. In nucleotides, the CDR3 is TGTGCCAGCAGCCAGCGACAGGGGCTACCTCCGCAGTACTTC. Its translation: CASSQRQGLPPQYF.

The DNA of the CDR3 is TGCGCCAGCAGCGTCCGGGGGGATGTCGGGAACACCATATATTTT. It yields the protein CASSVRGDVGNTIYF. The rearrangement links TRBV5-1 to TRBJ1-3; perhaps TRBD1 as D (5 bases). The V end lost 4 bases, the J end lost 7 bases, and 18 bases lay between the germline ends. The CDR3 runs to 15 residues. CDR1 and CDR2 (germline): SGHRS, YFSETQ.

V gene TRBV27 combines with J gene TRBJ2-1; 11 bases are a match to TRBD2. V gave up 8 bases and J gave up 6 bases; unmatched junction bases: 12. CDR1 is MNHEY, CDR2 SMNVEV, per germline (reference sequence). There are 16 residues in the CDR3. The CDR3 region is CASGPFHSGGGNEQFF. Written as DNA, the CDR3 is TGTGCCAGCGGTCCATTCCATAGCGGGGGGGGCAATGAGCAGTTCTTC.

V gene TRBV6-2 or TRBV6-3 combines with J gene TRBJ2-7; TRBD2 is a possible D gene (5 bases). Trimming stripped 4 bases from V and 2 bases from J, with 15 bases between. The CDR3 is 15 amino acids. CDR1 MNHEY and CDR2 SVGEGT come from the germline V gene. CDR3 loop: CASSSGFKGTYEQYF. DNA for the CDR3: TGTGCCAGCAGTTCGGGGTTTAAGGGCACCTACGAGCAGTACTTC.

The chain has TRBV7-9 and TRBJ2-7; D is uncertain. The CDR3 extends over 12 amino acids. Per germline, CDR1 SEHNR and CDR2 FQNEAQ (reference sequence). V lost 6 bases to trimming and J lost 5 bases, with 11 bases between them. CDR3 in amino acids: CASSRDRDEQYF. CDR3 DNA: TGTGCCAGCAGTCGCGACCGGGACGAGCAGTACTTC.

The chain links TRBV12-5 to TRBJ1-2; TRBD1 matches at 7 bases. V lost 2 bases and J lost 7; bases outside the gene matches: 4. CDR1 is LGHNT, CDR2 FRNRAP, per germline. This CDR3 has 13 amino acids. The CDR3 coding sequence is TGTGCTAGTGGTTTGTTGCAGGGGGGTGGCTACACCTTC. This codes for CASGLLQGGGYTF.